This TCR beta chain originates from a study of T cell responses to AZD1222 COVID-19 vaccine. Study conclusions and caveats: The repertoires were collected only after the peak T cell response. Spike-specific TCR breadth and depth were elevated following two AZD1222 doses. CD4 TCRs associated with vaccination spanned spike, dominating at 160-218 and 743-854.

Remarks on this clone: Its cognate antigen is unknown.

V was pared by 5 bases and J by 1 base, with 7 bases of the junction left unmatched. CDR1 is SGHTA, CDR2 FQGNSA, per germline. The CDR3 has 16 amino acids. TCRdb keeps only in-frame clones here, not all; method: immunoSEQ multiplex PCR. The table lists around 160,000 clones, about 91% of them singletons. The chain couples TRBV7-2 to TRBJ2-1; 8 bases align to TRBD2. The source is an adult who received the AZD1222 COVID-19 vaccine. Sequenced material: peripheral blood, taken 28 days after the second AZD1222 dose. CDR3 protein: CASSPPSGRSYNEQFF. The DNA for the CDR3 is TGTGCCAGCAGCCCGCCAAGCGGGAGATCCTACAATGAGCAGTTCTTC.